This TCR beta chain emerged from a study of cytomegalovirus exposure and HLA in healthy donors. General study findings and limits: Reports indicated that the classifier achieved high specificity and sensitivity in diagnosing cytomegalovirus status.

These donors were members of the roughly 120-subject validation cohort, a group separate from the approximately 640-subject first cohort. Data came from immunoSEQ multiplex PCR; TCRdb stores just in-frame clones and leaves some out. The repertoire holds fewer than 200,000 clones, with roughly 85% as singletons. This clone was detected only a few times. Its antigen is unidentified. The CDR3 runs 12 residues. Losses at the gene ends were 2 bases for V and 5 bases for J; bases not matched to a gene: 1. Germline V gene lookup returns CDR1 SGHDT and CDR2 YYEEEE. The TCR originated in a young man in good health and CMV-seropositive. The V call is TRBV5-6, the J call TRBJ2-7, with 7 nucleotides matching TRBD1. The sample taken for sequencing was PBMCs. The DNA for the CDR3 is TGTGCCAGCAGCTTAGGACAGGACGAGCAGTACTTC. This sequence encodes CASSLGQDEQYF. The variable domain in full, completed from reference TRBV5-6 and TRBJ2-7, reads DAGVTQSPTHLIKTRGQQVTLRCSPKSGHDTVSWYQQALGQGPQFIFQYYEEEERQRGNFPDRFSGHQFPNYSSELNVNALLLGDSALYLCASSLGQDEQYFGPGTRLTVT.